This T cell receptor (beta chain) was observed in a study of blood T cells in healthy people across ages. Findings of the study overall: The long-lived group displayed more naive CD4+ cells, plus higher diversity, than the aged donors did.

This clonotype was found many times. The antigen is undetermined. This CDR3 contains 14 residues. V dropped 2 bases and J dropped 0; count of bases not matched to a gene: 1. From germline, CDR1 is DFQATT and CDR2 SNEGSKA (reference sequence). Donation came from healthy Caucasian individuals in Russia who were aged 6 to 90. Combining a sample-barcoded 5' primer with a J-beta primer mix, a second PCR ran for 7 to 11 cycles. TCRdb ran MiXCR on the 5' RACE reads and lists one entry per CDR3 protein. The sample includes some 1.7 million distinct CDR3 sequences, approximately 30% of them seen just once. The J gene is TRBJ2-5, the V gene TRBV20-1, with 9 bases aligning to TRBD2. The TCR sequence derives from a woman aged 25 to 39 in good health. Sequenced sample: blood. CDR3: CSARLAGHQETQYF. The DNA of the CDR3 is TGCAGTGCTAGACTAGCGGGACACCAAGAGACCCAGTACTTC.